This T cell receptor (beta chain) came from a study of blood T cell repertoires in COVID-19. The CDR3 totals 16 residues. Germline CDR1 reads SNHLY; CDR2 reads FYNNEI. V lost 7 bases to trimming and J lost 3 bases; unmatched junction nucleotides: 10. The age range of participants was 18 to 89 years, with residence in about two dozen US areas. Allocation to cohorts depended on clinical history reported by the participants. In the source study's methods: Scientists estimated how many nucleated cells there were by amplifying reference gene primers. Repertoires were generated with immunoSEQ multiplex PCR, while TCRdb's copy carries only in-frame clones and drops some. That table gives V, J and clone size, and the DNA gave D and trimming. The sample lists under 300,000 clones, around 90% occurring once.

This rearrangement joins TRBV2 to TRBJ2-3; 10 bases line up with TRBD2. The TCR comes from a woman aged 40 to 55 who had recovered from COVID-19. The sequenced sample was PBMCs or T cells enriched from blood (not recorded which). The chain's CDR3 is CASKPPMGLATDTQYF. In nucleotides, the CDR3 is TGTGCCAGCAAACCACCCATGGGACTAGCGACAGATACGCAGTATTTT. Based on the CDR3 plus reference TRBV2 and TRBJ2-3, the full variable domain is EPEVTQTPSHQVTQMGQEVILRCVPISNHLYFYWYRQILGQKVEFLVSFYNNEISEKSEIFDDQFSVERPDGSNFTLKIRSTKLEDSAMYFCASKPPMGLATDTQYFGPGTRLTVL.